This TCR beta chain was identified during a study of spatial heterogeneity in lung cancer. As for time point: sample taken at primary tumor resection. Sequencing was performed on whole RNA extracted from tumor and nontumor lung tissue, or from frozen PBMC, and the material was left unsorted. Donation came from 70 or so patients with untreated early-stage non-small cell lung cancer. Between the trimmed V and J ends, which lost 5 bases and 0 bases, there was a span of 7 bases. This CDR3 has 14 amino acids. Per the germline V gene, CDR1 is SEHNR and CDR2 is FQNEAQ (reference sequence). The study tagged each TCR cDNA molecule with a unique molecular identifier. In TCRdb, the 5' RACE reads were re-called with MiXCR into one record per CDR3 protein. This sample yields around 60,000 distinct CDR3 sequences, of which more than 7% are seen a single time; around 15% belongs to the top ten.

This specimen consisted of PBMCs, obtained at surgery. The source of this sequence is a female donor with early-stage non-small cell lung cancer. The chain joins TRBV7-9 to TRBJ1-4; D may be TRBD1 (6 bases). Written as DNA, the CDR3 is TGTGCCAGCAGCCAGGGGTCAACTAATGAAAAACTGTTTTTT. Its translation: CASSQGSTNEKLFF.